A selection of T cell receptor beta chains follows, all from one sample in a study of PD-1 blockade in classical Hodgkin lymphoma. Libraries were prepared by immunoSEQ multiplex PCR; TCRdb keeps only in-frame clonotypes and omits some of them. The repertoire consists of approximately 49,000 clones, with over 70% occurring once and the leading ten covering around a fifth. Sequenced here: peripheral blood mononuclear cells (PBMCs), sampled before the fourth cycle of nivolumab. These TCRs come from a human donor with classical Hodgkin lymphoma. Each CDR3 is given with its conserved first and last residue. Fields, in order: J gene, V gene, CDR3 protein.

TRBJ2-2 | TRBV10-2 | CASIGTGLWTGELFF
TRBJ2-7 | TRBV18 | CASSTTGWEQYF
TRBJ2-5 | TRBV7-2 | CASSSRGGSETQYF
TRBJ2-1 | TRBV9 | CASSVYSWRHEQFF
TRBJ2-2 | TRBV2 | CASNEVNTGELFF
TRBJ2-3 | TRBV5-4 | CASSQGWGLITADTQYF
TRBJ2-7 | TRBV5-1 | CASSFTGTGVSGSAKGQYF
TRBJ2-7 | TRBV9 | CASSVIGAGGPHEQYF
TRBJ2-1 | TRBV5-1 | CASSFGAGRSYNEQFF
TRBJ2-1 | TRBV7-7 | CASSASGSGYNEQFF
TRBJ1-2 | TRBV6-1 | CATAYGYTF
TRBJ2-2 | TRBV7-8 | CASSAKQNIARELFF
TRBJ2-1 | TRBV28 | CASSLDRGAYNEQFF
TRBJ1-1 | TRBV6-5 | CASSPIRGNTEAFF
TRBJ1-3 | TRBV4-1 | CASSLLSAANTIYF
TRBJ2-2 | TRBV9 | CASSVDLLAGELFF
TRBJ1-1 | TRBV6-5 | CASSYGVENTEAFF
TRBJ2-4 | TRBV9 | CASSDRLHGSKNIQYF
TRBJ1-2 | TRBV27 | CASSFSTEANYGYTF
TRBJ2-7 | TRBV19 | CASSLRQFYEQYF
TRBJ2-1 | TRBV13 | CASSLTVATGGNEQFF
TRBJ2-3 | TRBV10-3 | CAISGNSGRALADTQYF
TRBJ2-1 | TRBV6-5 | CASGPLAGDEQFF
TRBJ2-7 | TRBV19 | CASSHSGTYTPFAQYF
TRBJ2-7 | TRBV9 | CASSVGTAGDDEQYF
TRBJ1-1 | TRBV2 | CASSENWGPAGTEAFF
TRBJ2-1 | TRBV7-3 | CASSPLGLAGGSSYNEQFF
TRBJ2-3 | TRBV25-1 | CASSEEEASLTDTQYF
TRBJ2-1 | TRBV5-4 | CASSPGSYNEQFF
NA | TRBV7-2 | CASSFQTGAIQYF
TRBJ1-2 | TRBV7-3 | CASSSTGDYGYTF
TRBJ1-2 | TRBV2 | CASRATEGLDGYTF
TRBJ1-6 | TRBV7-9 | CASSPDRAGGSPLHF
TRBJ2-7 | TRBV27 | CASKRTSEYEQYF
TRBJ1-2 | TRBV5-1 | CASSLAGTAIHGYAF
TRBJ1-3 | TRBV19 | CASSITGSYSGNTIYF
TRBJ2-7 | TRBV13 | CASSPYGNYEQYF
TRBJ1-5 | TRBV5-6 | CASSSITGLGQPQHF
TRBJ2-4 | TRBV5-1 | CASTLDRRDIQYF
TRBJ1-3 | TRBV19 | CASSIGGSGNTIYF
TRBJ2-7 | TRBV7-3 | CASSQDQSSYEQYF
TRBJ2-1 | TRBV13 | CASSSDRPGNNEQFF
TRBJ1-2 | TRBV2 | CALQTVTDATF
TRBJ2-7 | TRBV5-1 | CASSHTGATYEQYF
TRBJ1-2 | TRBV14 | CASSPGGGYGYTF
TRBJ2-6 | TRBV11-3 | CASNSLRDREAGANVLTF
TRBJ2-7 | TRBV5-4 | CASSSGLAGGGAYEQYF